This T cell receptor beta chain was identified during a study of blood T cells in healthy people across ages. The study's findings and limits: Estimates of diversity drawn from one million T cells were considered underestimates. Naive T cell percentage strongly correlated with TCR beta diversity. Unknown donor CMV status possibly confounded expanded clonotype changes.

Of note for this clonotype: Antigen: not known.

With 3 bases removed from V and 1 base from J, the gap between germline ends came to 16 bases. CDR1 and CDR2 from the germline V gene are SGHNT and YYREEE (reference sequence). CDR3 size: 16 residues. The authors ran a second PCR of about 6 to 12 cycles using a sample-barcoded 5' primer and a J-beta primer mix. Each CDR3 protein gets one entry after TCRdb re-called the 5' RACE reads with MiXCR. The data contain about 840,000 distinct CDR3 sequences, 25% to 35% of them singletons. These data were also reused for a study on T cells of mothers and their children. That publication notes: Three healthy Caucasian mothers, along with their six children, were the donors.

The rearrangement joins TRBV5-4 to TRBJ1-1, with D perhaps TRBD1 (5 bases). The sequencing input was blood. This receptor was taken from a woman aged 40 to 50 in good health. CDR3: CASSYGLGRKNTEAFF. The DNA of the CDR3 is TGTGCCAGCAGCTACGGGCTGGGACGGAAGAACACTGAAGCTTTCTTT.